This T cell receptor beta chain was profiled in a study of CD4 and CD8 cells across lung adenocarcinoma regions. Localized lung adenocarcinoma, a non-small cell lung cancer, affected the donors. The V gene's germline CDR1 is MNHEY and CDR2 SMNVEV (reference sequence). This CDR3 has 15 residues. Germline trimming cut 6 bases from V and 5 bases from J; bases unmatched to any gene: 4. TCRdb re-derived calls from the PCR reads in MiXCR, one entry per CDR3 protein. The sample has around 2,000 distinct CDR3 sequences; around 50% are singletons. The material sequenced was CD4+ T cells from the center of a lung tumor. The chain uses TRBV27 and TRBJ2-1, with 13 bases lining up with TRBD2. This clonotype originated in a female donor with lung adenocarcinoma. The CD4 and CD8 labels of this study may be unreliable. CDR3 nucleotide sequence: TGTGCCAGCAGATCCGGGACTAGCGGGAACAATGAGCAGTTCTTC. Translation: CASRSGTSGNNEQFF.